These T cell receptor beta chains were read from a single sample in a study of OX40 agonist ivuxolimab in advanced cancers. Only in-frame clones appear in the TCRdb table, and some are missing; sequencing was by immunoSEQ multiplex PCR. The sample has more than 100,000 clones, 80% to 90% seen once. The sequencing used CD4+ or CD8+ T cells sorted from blood, collected in a trial of the OX40 agonist ivuxolimab. All receptors derive from an adult with an advanced solid tumor such as melanoma, head and neck, liver or kidney cancer. The CDR3 runs from the conserved cysteine through the conserved F or W. The D gene is left open where the match is weak. Size tells how often a clone was seen (once, few, many) or the class of an expanded clone, and some rows leave it out.

>TRBV18|15|NA|TRBJ2-2|NA
CASSPPGPNTGELFF
TGTGCCAGCTCACCGCCGGGACCTAACACCGGGGAGCTGTTTTTT
>TRBV4-3|15|NA|TRBJ1-6|NA
CASSQDPGFDSPLHF
TGCGCCAGCAGCCAAGATCCAGGGTTTGATTCACCCCTCCACTTT
>TRBV19|12|many|TRBJ1-2|TRBD1
CASSLTGNGYTF
TGTGCCAGTAGTTTGACAGGGAATGGCTACACCTTC
>TRBV28|17|NA|TRBJ2-4|TRBD2
CASSPGLAGGFKNIQYF
TGTGCCAGCAGTCCAGGACTAGCGGGGGGCTTCAAAAACATTCAGTACTTC
>TRBV2|13|NA|TRBJ2-1|NA
CASSVRQRQEQFF
TGTGCCAGCAGTGTTAGGCAGCGGCAGGAGCAGTTCTTC
>TRBV6-6|15|NA|TRBJ1-1|NA
CASSYKGLMNTEAFF
TGTGCCAGCAGTTACAAAGGTCTCATGAACACTGAAGCTTTCTTT
>TRBV6-5|16|NA|TRBJ2-3|TRBD2
CASSYSGGGVTDTQYF
TGTGCCAGCAGTTACTCGGGCGGGGGGGTTACAGATACGCAGTATTTT
>TRBV6-5|14|NA|TRBJ2-5|NA
CASSDDSPRETQYF
TGTGCCAGCAGCGACGACAGCCCGCGGGAGACCCAGTACTTC
>TRBV27|15|NA|TRBJ2-7|NA
CASSPDMYPSDEQYF
TGTGCCAGCAGCCCGGACATGTATCCCTCGGACGAGCAGTACTTC
>TRBV28|16|NA|TRBJ1-2|TRBD1
CASSLLATGGIYGYTF
TGTGCCAGCAGTTTACTTGCGACAGGGGGCATCTATGGCTACACCTTC
>TRBV27|13|NA|TRBJ1-2|NA
CASGPGAVYGYTF
TGTGCCAGCGGGCCCGGCGCTGTCTATGGCTACACCTTC
>TRBV20-1|11|NA|TRBJ1-1|NA
CSAPLNTEAFF
TGCAGTGCTCCTCTGAACACTGAAGCTTTCTTT
>TRBV29-1|13|once|TRBJ1-1|NA
CSVEESANTEAFF
TGCAGCGTTGAAGAATCGGCTAACACTGAAGCTTTCTTT
>TRBV5-6|12|NA|TRBJ1-2|NA
CASSLASYGYTF
TGTGCCAGCAGCTTGGCGTCCTATGGCTACACCTTC
>TRBV11-1|16|once|TRBJ2-2|TRBD2
CASSLAPLAGTGELFF
TGTGCCAGCAGCTTAGCCCCGCTAGCGGGGACCGGGGAGCTGTTTTTT
>TRBV20-1|10|few|TRBJ1-1|TRBD1
CSAAAGGAFF
TGCAGTGCGGCGGCAGGGGGAGCTTTCTTT
>TRBV7-2|13|once|TRBJ2-7|NA
CASSLAGGHEQYF
TGTGCCAGCAGCTTAGCGGGGGGCCACGAGCAGTACTTC
>TRBV4-3|17|NA|TRBJ2-7|TRBD1
CASSQDLSRDRGGEQYF
TGCGCCAGCAGCCAAGATCTCTCTCGGGACAGGGGAGGCGAGCAGTACTTC